This T cell receptor (beta chain) was recorded in a study of blood T cell repertoires in COVID-19. Study-wide background: Sample material is recorded as cDNA or gDNA derived from T cells, B-cell-depleted T cells, or PBMCs.

CDR3 length equals 14 residues. The ends lost 5 bases at V and 7 bases at J; junction bases unmatched: 8. Germline lookup yields CDR1 LNHDA and CDR2 SQIVND (reference sequence). The data were produced by immunoSEQ multiplex PCR, yet TCRdb's version contains in-frame clones alone and is incomplete. The data show about 190,000 clones, roughly four fifths seen once. The sequenced material came from peripheral blood. V usage is TRBV19 and J usage is TRBJ2-1; 7 bases fit TRBD2. The sequence derives from a woman aged 30 to 39 with acute or convalescent COVID-19. DNA for the CDR3: TGTGCCAGTAGTGCGGGGGAACTCGGAAATGAGCAGTTCTTC. Its protein is CASSAGELGNEQFF.